These 8 T cell receptor beta chains were sequenced from one sample in a study of T cell changes during pregnancy in multiple sclerosis. The data were produced by immunoSEQ multiplex PCR, yet TCRdb's version contains in-frame clones alone and is incomplete. The sample consists of 43,000 or so clones, 80% to 95% of them appearing once. The sample consisted of peripheral blood, taken in the third trimester of pregnancy. The source of these receptors is a female donor with multiple sclerosis, enrolled in a pregnancy study.

This clone was found once. The CDR3 region is CASSSSRQDRLSMGYTF. Here the CDR3 DNA reads TGTGCCAGCAGCTCGTCCCGACAGGACAGACTTTCCATGGGCTACACCTTC. V gene TRBV7-2 combines with J gene TRBJ1-2; D might be TRBD1 (6 bases). CDR1 is SGHTA and CDR2 is FQGNSA in the germline V gene. V was pared by 4 bases and J by 8 bases, with 26 bases between. The CDR3 has 17 residues.

This chain connects TRBV28 to TRBJ1-2, with a possible D match to TRBD1 (5 bases). The V gene's germline CDR1 is MDHEN and CDR2 SYDVKM. V gave up 5 bases and J gave up 7 bases, with 17 bases separating them. This CDR3 has 14 residues. CDR3 DNA sequence: TGTGCCAGCAGTACGCGACTCAGGGCACGTGGCTACACCTTC. This gives the protein CASSTRLRARGYTF.

This sequence joins TRBV5-4 and TRBJ2-1; 10 bases line up with TRBD2. Germline loops: CDR1 SGHNT, CDR2 YYREEE (reference sequence). Unmatched junction bases numbered 5, after V lost 0 bases and J lost 8 bases. The CDR3 covers 15 residues. The CDR3 here is CASSLGLAGADEQFF. CDR3 coding DNA: TGTGCCAGCAGCTTGGGTCTAGCGGGAGCCGATGAGCAGTTCTTC.

CDR3 DNA sequence: TGTGCCAGCTCATCACTAGCGGGAGAAAACAATGAGCAGTTCTTC. It specifies CASSSLAGENNEQFF. The V and J genes are TRBV18 and TRBJ2-1; 11 positions match TRBD2. With 5 bases clipped from V and 5 bases from J, the junction kept 5 bases outside the gene matches. Germline V gene lookup returns CDR1 KGHSH and CDR2 LQKENI. The CDR3 is 15 amino acids.

The rearrangement links TRBV5-1 to TRBJ2-7; TRBD2 might be the D (5 bases). Germline values: CDR1 SGHRS, CDR2 YFSETQ. The CDR3 is 15 amino acids. Trimming took 2 bases from V and 3 from J, leaving 15 bases between them. Written as DNA, the CDR3 is TGCGCCAGCAGCTTTGATCGAGGGAGTAACTACGAGCAGTACTTC. This codes for CASSFDRGSNYEQYF.

As to this clone: Relative to the germline gene, one junction end is altered; a read error may explain this. The rearrangement uses TRBV15 and TRBJ2-5, with a weak D call TRBD1 (7 bases). From germline, CDR1 is LNHNV and CDR2 YYDKDF (reference sequence). The CDR3 spans 17 residues. CDR3 sequence (DNA): TGTGCCACCAGCCGACGCGCTTCACAGGGGAGGACGGGTCTTCCCCACTTC. Protein: CATSRRASQGRTGLPHF. The variable domain in full, with the rest retrieved from reference TRBV15 and TRBJ2-5, is DAMVIQNPRYQVTQFGKPVTLSCSQTLNHNVMYWYQQKSSQAPKLLFHYYDKDFNNEADTPDNFQSRRPNTSFCFLDIRSPGLGDTAMYLCATSRRASQGRTGLPHFGPGTRLLVL.

For this clone: The junction and the germline gene differ at one end; a read error may be behind it. J is TRBJ2-1 and V is TRBV6-1; 13 bases agree with TRBD2. Germline V gives CDR1 MNHNS, CDR2 SASEGT. There are 16 residues in the CDR3. The CDR3 region is CAGSEDRLAGGDEQFF. DNA for the CDR3: TGTGCCGGCAGTGAAGATCGACTAGCGGGAGGCGATGAGCAGTTCTTC.

The table lists this clone with a count of one. V and J are TRBV7-2 and TRBJ2-7, with 12 bases matching TRBD1. V was clipped by 3 bases and J by 4 bases; unmatched bases: 4. Germline-derived CDR1 and CDR2 are SGHTA and FQGNSA. The CDR3 consists of 15 residues. CDR3 in DNA: TGTGCCAGCAGCTTCGGGACAGGGGGCGCATACGAGCAGTACTTC. Protein sequence: CASSFGTGGAYEQYF.